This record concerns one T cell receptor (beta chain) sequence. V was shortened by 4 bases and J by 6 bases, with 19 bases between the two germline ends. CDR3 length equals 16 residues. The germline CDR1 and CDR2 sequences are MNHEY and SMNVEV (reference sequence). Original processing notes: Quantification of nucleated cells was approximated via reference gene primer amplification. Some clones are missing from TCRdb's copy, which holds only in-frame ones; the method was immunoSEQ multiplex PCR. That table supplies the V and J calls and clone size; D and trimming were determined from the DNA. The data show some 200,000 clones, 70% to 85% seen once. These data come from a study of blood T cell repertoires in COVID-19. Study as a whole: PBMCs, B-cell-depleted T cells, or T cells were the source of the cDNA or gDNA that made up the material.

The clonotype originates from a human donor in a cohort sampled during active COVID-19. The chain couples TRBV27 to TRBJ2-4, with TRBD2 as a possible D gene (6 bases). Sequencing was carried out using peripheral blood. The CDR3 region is CASSSGIGGMGNIQYF. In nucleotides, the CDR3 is TGTGCCAGCAGTTCGGGAATCGGCGGGATGGGAAACATTCAGTACTTC.